This paragraph reports one T cell receptor beta chain. Its specificity is not known. The sample comes from a study of Ad26.COV2.S vaccination and SARS-CoV-2 variants. Study as a whole: Donor was one of the participants in the Ad26.COV2.S arm of the COV1001 trial. Findings and caveats of the study: After vaccination, reports described spike-specific CD8+ and CD4+ T cell responses as showing substantial breadth. Total T cell responses, in the TCR breadth and depth analyses, may have been underestimated.

Profiling relied on immunoSEQ multiplex PCR, and the TCRdb table lists in-frame clones only, not all of them. In the table there are around 250,000 clones, around 85% of which are singletons. Treatment here: around 19 received Ad26.COV2.S at low or high dose, single or two shots; several received placebo; per-sample allocation not given. It was on day 63 after the first vaccine or placebo injection that samples were taken. Expressing Wuhan-strain SARS-CoV-2 spike, an Ad26 vector served as the vaccine. The ends were cut back, 5 bases at V and 5 bases at J, with 13 bases in the middle. This CDR3 contains 15 residues. CDR1 SEHNR and CDR2 FQNEAQ come from the germline V gene (reference sequence).

This receptor was taken from a person between 18 and 65 years old who received the Ad26.COV2.S COVID-19 vaccine or a placebo. This specimen was peripheral blood, taken in a trial of Ad26.COV2.S vaccine versus placebo. The chain has TRBV7-9 and TRBJ1-6; D might be TRBD1 (6 bases). CDR3 protein: CASSLSQGNNSPLHF. CDR3 bases: TGTGCCAGCAGCCTTTCTCAGGGGAATAATTCACCCCTCCACTTT.